A selection of T cell receptor beta chains follows, all from one sample in a study of blood T cell repertoires in COVID-19. Method: immunoSEQ multiplex PCR; TCRdb's copy keeps in-frame clones and lacks some. This sample has approximately 200,000 clones, with approximately 90% found just once. Sequenced sample: peripheral blood. The receptors derive from a woman younger than 45 with acute or convalescent COVID-19. The CDR3 runs from the conserved cysteine through the conserved F or W. Expanded clones are given a class, and other clones once, few, many or no size at all.

CASSYLAGERNTQYF TRBV6-5 once
CASSGRLAGATDTQYF TRBV5-4 once
CSVQTGDEQYF TRBV29-1 few
CATGIGNTIYF TRBV28 .
CASSSDRDKQFF TRBV5-1 once
CASHPGQGKGNEQFF TRBV28 once
CASKDKSSYEQYF TRBV30 .
CASRTLGYNEQFF TRBV27 .
CASSLADSSYNEQFF TRBV7-2 few
CASSLSGLAGAYEQYF TRBV27 once
CASRASGYTGELFF TRBV10-1 .
CASIGTALNEQFF TRBV7-9 .
CAWTSGRAIVTDTQYF TRBV30 .
CASSVDQTSSNEQFF TRBV5-1 few
CASGGEKLFF TRBV6-5 .
CASSSLSVADTQYF TRBV5-1 once
CATRQGGTGELFF TRBV2 .
CASSLTGATGELFF TRBV3-1/TRBV3-2 .
CASSWGLTTDTQYF TRBV5-5 .
CASKGLAGGGGTQYF TRBV5-6 .
CASSLYPGRDNTGELFF TRBV11-2 .
CASSITGFSNTGELFF TRBV5-1 .
CASSALARGTDTQYF TRBV5-1 .
CASRVISLPLSYTF TRBV28 .
CATESAEGRRKSGELFF TRBV24-1 once
CASSVLDFGGTEAFF TRBV9 once
CASSPYPASANEQFF TRBV5-1 few
CASSGSVGEQYF TRBV12-3/TRBV12-4 .
CATSDPGLRNTEAFF TRBV24-1 .
CSVAGGYTEAFF TRBV29-1 .
CASSGQGIYEQYF TRBV5-1 .
CSVDQASGALNEQFF TRBV29-1 .
CSASSASLAYNEQFF TRBV20-1 .
CALAGLATNEKLFF TRBV30 .
CASSTSAGSNEKLFF TRBV28 .
CASRGPQGMGNTIYF TRBV27 once
CAPKGRETSSYNEQFF TRBV30 .
CATSDPREGGREKLFF TRBV24-1 .
CATSRVRSPLYEQYF TRBV15 .
CAWSLGQMNTEAFF TRBV30 .
CASSLLMGQTLSGANVLTF TRBV5-1 once
CASSQGGGAFDRGKLFF TRBV4-2 few
CASSRSSYNEQFF TRBV18 .
CASSGTGGSYNEQFF TRBV5-1 .
CASSPVAGGGNEQFF TRBV5-6 .
CAWSVGTGNSPLHF TRBV30 .
CASSAGPYQPQHF TRBV12-3/TRBV12-4 .
CASSEIRTDEQYF TRBV6-1 few
CASSPQIATNEKLFF TRBV5-5 once
CASSPNGQGSPLHF TRBV18 .
CASSSASGTDGYTF TRBV5-1 .
CASTRANYGYTF TRBV6-5 .
CASSPPGLSGTEAFF TRBV18 .
CATQLGLSGTQYF TRBV15 .
CASGLGVGSPLHF TRBV12-5 .